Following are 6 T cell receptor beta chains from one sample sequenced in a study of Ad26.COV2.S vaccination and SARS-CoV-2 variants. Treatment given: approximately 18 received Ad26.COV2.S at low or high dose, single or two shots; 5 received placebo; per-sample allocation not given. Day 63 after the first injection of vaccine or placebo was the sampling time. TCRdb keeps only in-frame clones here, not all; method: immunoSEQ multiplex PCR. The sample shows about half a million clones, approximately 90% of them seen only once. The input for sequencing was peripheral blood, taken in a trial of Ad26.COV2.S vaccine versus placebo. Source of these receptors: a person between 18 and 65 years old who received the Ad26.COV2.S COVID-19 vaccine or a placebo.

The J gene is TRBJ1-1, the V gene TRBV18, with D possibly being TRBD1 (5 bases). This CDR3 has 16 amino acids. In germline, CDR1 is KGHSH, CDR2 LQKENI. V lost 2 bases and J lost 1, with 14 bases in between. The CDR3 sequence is CASSPESGHPNTEAFF. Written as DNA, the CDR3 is TGTGCCAGCTCACCAGAGTCAGGACACCCGAACACTGAAGCTTTCTTT.

CDR3 protein: CAWRGDPFHQYEQFF. CDR3 coding DNA: TGTGCCTGGAGGGGGGACCCTTTTCATCAATATGAGCAGTTCTTC. This chain uses TRBV30 with TRBJ2-1; the D call may be TRBD1 or TRBD2 (5 bases each). Between the trimmed V and J ends, which lost 3 bases and 8 bases, there was a span of 20 bases. Germline CDR1 GTSNPN, CDR2 SVGIG (reference sequence). The CDR3 contains 15 residues.

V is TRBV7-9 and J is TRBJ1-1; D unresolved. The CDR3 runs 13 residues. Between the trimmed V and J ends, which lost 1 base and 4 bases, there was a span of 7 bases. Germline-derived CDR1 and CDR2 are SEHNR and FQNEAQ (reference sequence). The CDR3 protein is CASSLVRGTEAFF. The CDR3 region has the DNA TGTGCCAGCAGCTTAGTCCGGGGCACTGAAGCTTTCTTT.

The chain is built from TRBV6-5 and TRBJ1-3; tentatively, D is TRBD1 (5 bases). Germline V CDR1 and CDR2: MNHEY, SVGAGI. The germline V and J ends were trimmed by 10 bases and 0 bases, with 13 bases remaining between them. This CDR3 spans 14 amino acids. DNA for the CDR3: TGTGCCACGAAAGACAGCTTCTCTGGAAACACCATATATTTT. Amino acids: CATKDSFSGNTIYF.

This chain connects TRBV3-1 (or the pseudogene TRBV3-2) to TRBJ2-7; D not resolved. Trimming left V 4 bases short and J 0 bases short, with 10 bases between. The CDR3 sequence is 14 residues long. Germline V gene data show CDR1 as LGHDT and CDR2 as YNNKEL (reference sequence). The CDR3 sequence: CASSPRSVSYEQYF. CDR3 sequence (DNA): TGTGCCAGCAGCCCCAGGTCCGTCTCCTACGAGCAGTACTTC.

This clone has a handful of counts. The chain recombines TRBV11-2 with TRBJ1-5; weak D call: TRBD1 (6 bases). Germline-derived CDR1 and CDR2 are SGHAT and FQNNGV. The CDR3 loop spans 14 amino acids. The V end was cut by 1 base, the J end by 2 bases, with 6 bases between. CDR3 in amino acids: CASSLAGGNQPQHF. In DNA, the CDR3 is TGTGCCAGCAGCTTAGCAGGGGGCAATCAGCCCCAGCATTTT.